The clone carrying this T cell receptor beta chain appeared a single time. What it binds is unknown. The data are from a study of cytomegalovirus exposure and HLA in healthy donors. Looking at the study overall: One earlier analysis, a look at 150 million to 200 million T cells, found almost 120 million unique TCR beta sequences.

It was with 60 Vbeta and 13 Jbeta primers that the PCR ran. Repertoires were generated with immunoSEQ multiplex PCR, while TCRdb's copy carries only in-frame clones and drops some. This sample has over 150,000 clones; 65% to 80% occur once, and the top ten carry over 4%. Study-level points and caveats: Most TCR sequences proved rare, with some public TCRs found in many donors.

What was sequenced was PBMCs. The clonotype originates from a man aged 25 to 40 in good health and CMV-seropositive.

The CDR3 DNA sequence: TGTGCCAGCAGCTTGGCCCTTAGCGGGGGGTTCACCGGGGAGCTGTTTTTT. Its protein is CASSLALSGGFTGELFF. This chain uses TRBV5-8 with TRBJ2-2; 10 bases are shared with TRBD2. Trimming cost V 0 bases and J 4 bases; bases outside gene matches: 6. Germline V gene sequence: CDR1 SGHTS, CDR2 YDEGEE. The CDR3 length is 17 residues.